This TCR beta chain is from a study of Tregs in tolerant kidney transplant recipients. Study-level findings and limits: Tregs expanded with activated donor B cells seemed most donor-specific.

Clones were sequenced by immunoSEQ multiplex PCR, and TCRdb holds only the in-frame ones, with some missing. In the table there are about 240,000 clones, roughly 80% of which are singletons. The V segment lost 6 bases and the J segment 4 bases; nucleotides outside the gene matches: 10. Germline V gene data show CDR1 as MNHEY and CDR2 as SVGAGI. The CDR3 consists of 15 residues. As to this clone: Its antigen is undetermined.

The chain combines TRBV6-5 with TRBJ2-7, with 9 positions matching TRBD1. The sequence derives from a human donor in good health. Sequencing was done on a sample of CD4+ T cells from blood. Written as DNA, the CDR3 is TGTGCCAGCAGGGGACTACAGGGGGCGAAGTACGAGCAGTACTTC. Its translation: CASRGLQGAKYEQYF.